The 14 T cell receptor beta chains presented below share a single source sample, sequenced in a study of beta chain features in type 1 diabetes. The isolated RNA, all of it, was reverse transcribed, so expressed TCRB transcripts were what got sequenced. Only in-frame clones appear in the TCRdb table, and some are missing; sequencing was by immunoSEQ multiplex PCR. The sample shows around 430,000 clones, approximately 28% of them seen only once. Sequencing was carried out using naive CD4+ T cells from blood. The receptor set was obtained from a man in his late teens or twenties in good health.

The V and J genes are TRBV9 and TRBJ2-3; no clear D gene. The CDR3 contains 14 residues. From germline, CDR1 is SGDLS and CDR2 YYNGEE. Between the trimmed V and J ends, which lost 4 bases and 6 bases, there was a span of 15 bases. The DNA for the CDR3 is TGTGCCAGCAGCCTAAGGACCATCCCCGATACGCAGTATTTT. Amino acids: CASSLRTIPDTQYF.

The rearrangement links TRBV19 to TRBJ2-7; maybe TRBD1 (5 bases). This CDR3 is 14 amino acids long. V was trimmed by 10 bases and J by 2 bases, leaving 18 bases between them. Germline V lookup: CDR1 LNHDA, CDR2 SQIVND (reference sequence). CDR3 DNA: TGTGCCACCGCTCCAACAGGAGTCCCCTACGAGCAGTACTTC. Protein: CATAPTGVPYEQYF. The whole variable domain, remainder taken from reference TRBV19 and TRBJ2-7, is DGGITQSPKYLFRKEGQNVTLSCEQNLNHDAMYWYRQDPGQGLRLIYYSQIVNDFQKGDIAEGYSVSREKKESFPLTVTSAQKNPTAFYLCATAPTGVPYEQYFGPGTRLTVT.

About this clone itself: A far larger clone differs by one base, so this is likely a read error. Other DNA variants within this sample encode the same CDR3. V is TRBV7-9 and J is TRBJ2-5; tentatively, D is TRBD2 (6 bases). V was shortened by 4 bases and J by 5 bases, with 14 bases between the two germline ends. CDR1 and CDR2 from the germline V gene are SEHNR and FQNEAQ (reference sequence). The CDR3 runs to 14 residues. The chain's CDR3 is CASSSTDRGETQYF. CDR3 sequence (DNA): TGTGCCAGCAGCTCCACGGACCGGGGGGAGACCCAGTACTTC.

This clone has only a few counts. Other DNA sequences in the same sample also yield this CDR3. V usage is TRBV18 and J usage is TRBJ1-1; a weak D match, TRBD1 (6 bases). The CDR3 has 14 amino acids. Trimming shortened V by 3 bases and J by 0 bases, and 8 bases separated the two germline ends. Germline CDR1 is KGHSH and CDR2 is LQKENI. The CDR3 sequence is CASSPQGMNTEAFF. The CDR3 coding sequence is TGTGCCAGCTCACCGCAGGGGATGAACACTGAAGCTTTCTTT. Combining the CDR3 with reference TRBV18 and TRBJ1-1 gives the whole variable domain NAGVMQNPRHLVRRRGQEARLRCSPMKGHSHVYWYRQLPEEGLKFMVYLQKENIIDESGMPKERFSAEFPKEGPSILRIQQVVRGDSAAYFCASSPQGMNTEAFFGQGTRLTVV.

This clone was seen a handful of times. The gene calls are TRBV30 and TRBJ1-3; D gene unclear. The ends were cut back, 3 bases at V and 0 bases at J, with 15 bases in the middle. The CDR3 sequence is 16 residues long. The germline gives CDR1 GTSNPN, CDR2 SVGIG (reference sequence). The CDR3 DNA is TGTGCCTGGAGCCCAAGGATAAGCTACTCTGGAAACACCATATATTTT. It is translated as CAWSPRISYSGNTIYF.

The chain recombines TRBV5-1 with TRBJ2-7, with D unresolved. Germline loops: CDR1 SGHRS, CDR2 YFSETQ. This CDR3 spans 13 amino acids. The V gene lost 1 base and the J gene lost 0 bases, with 5 bases spanning the gap. In nucleotides, the CDR3 is TGCGCCAGCAGCTTGACACCCTCCTACGAGCAGTACTTC. It specifies CASSLTPSYEQYF. Full variable domain (rest looked up from reference TRBV5-1 and TRBJ2-7): KAGVTQTPRYLIKTRGQQVTLSCSPISGHRSVSWYQQTPGQGLQFLFEYFSETQRNKGNFPGRFSGRQFSNSRSEMNVSTLELGDSALYLCASSLTPSYEQYFGPGTRLTVT.

The chain employs TRBV19 and TRBJ2-7; D unclear. This CDR3 region has 15 residues. Germline CDR1 reads LNHDA; CDR2 reads SQIVND (reference sequence). Trimming removed 5 bases at V and 0 bases at J, with 14 bases between. The CDR3 loop is CASSPRDVPSYEQYF. CDR3 nucleotides: TGTGCCAGTAGTCCCCGAGACGTACCCTCCTACGAGCAGTACTTC.

V is TRBV9 and J is TRBJ2-3; 9 positions agree with TRBD1. This CDR3 has 14 residues. The V and J ends lost 4 bases and 3 bases, in that order; junction bases with no gene match: 3. In germline, CDR1 is SGDLS, CDR2 YYNGEE. Here the CDR3 DNA reads TGTGCCAGCAGCCCGGGACAGGGAACAGATACGCAGTATTTT. This encodes CASSPGQGTDTQYF.

The CDR3 DNA reads as TGTGCCAGCAGCGCCACAGGGGCCCAGGGGGCGAACATTCAGTACTTC. As protein: CASSATGAQGANIQYF. The chain couples TRBV9 to TRBJ2-4; TRBD1 aligns across 8 bases. The V gene end was trimmed by 3 bases and the J gene end by 7 bases; junction bases not matched to a gene: 12. Germline V gene lookup returns CDR1 SGDLS and CDR2 YYNGEE. This CDR3 region has 16 residues. Full variable domain (outside the CDR3, taken from reference TRBV9 and TRBJ2-4): DSGVTQTPKHLITATGQRVTLRCSPRSGDLSVYWYQQSLDQGLQFLIQYYNGEERAKGNILERFSAQQFPDLHSELNLSSLELGDSALYFCASSATGAQGANIQYFGAGTRLSVL.

The V gene is TRBV28, the J gene TRBJ2-1; 7 bases map to TRBD1. V trimming: 5 bases; J trimming: 3 bases; junction bases outside the gene matches: 1. This CDR3 has 13 residues. Germline-derived CDR1 and CDR2 are MDHEN and SYDVKM. The CDR3 coding sequence is TGTGCCAGCAGTGGGACAGACTACAATGAGCAGTTCTTC. Its protein is CASSGTDYNEQFF.

In its sample, this clone was seen a few times. The chain employs TRBV7-8 and TRBJ2-5, with D perhaps matching TRBD1 or TRBD2 (6 bases each). The CDR3 consists of 16 residues. Trimming pared 5 bases from V and 5 bases from J, leaving 21 bases between. Per the germline V gene, CDR1 is SGHVS and CDR2 is FQNEAQ. The CDR3 region is CASSPVLGGWGETQYF. The CDR3 DNA follows: TGTGCCAGCAGCCCAGTGCTGGGGGGCTGGGGGGAGACCCAGTACTTC.

This sequence joins TRBV6-5 and TRBJ2-2, with D tentatively TRBD1 or TRBD2 (5 bases each). The ends were cut back, 5 bases at V and 4 bases at J, with 11 bases in the middle. The germline V gene encodes CDR1 MNHEY and CDR2 SVGAGI. The CDR3 totals 14 residues. This CDR3 reads CASSALRGTGELFF. DNA for the CDR3: TGTGCCAGCAGTGCCTTGAGGGGCACCGGGGAGCTGTTTTTT.

The chain uses TRBV30 and TRBJ1-5, with D uncertain. The V and J ends lost 0 bases and 3 bases respectively, with 6 bases between them. The V gene's germline CDR1 is GTSNPN and CDR2 SVGIG (reference sequence). This CDR3 spans 13 amino acids. CDR3 amino acids: CAWSVTPNQPQHF. The DNA of the CDR3 is TGTGCCTGGAGTGTAACGCCCAATCAGCCCCAGCATTTT.

The chain has TRBV10-3 and TRBJ1-1; D not certain. The V end was cut by 4 bases, the J end by 1 base, with 7 bases between. Germline CDR1 ENHRY, CDR2 SYGVKD. The CDR3 sequence is 13 residues long. For the CDR3, the DNA is TGTGCCATCAGTGTGTCAGGGAACACTGAAGCTTTCTTT. This encodes CAISVSGNTEAFF.